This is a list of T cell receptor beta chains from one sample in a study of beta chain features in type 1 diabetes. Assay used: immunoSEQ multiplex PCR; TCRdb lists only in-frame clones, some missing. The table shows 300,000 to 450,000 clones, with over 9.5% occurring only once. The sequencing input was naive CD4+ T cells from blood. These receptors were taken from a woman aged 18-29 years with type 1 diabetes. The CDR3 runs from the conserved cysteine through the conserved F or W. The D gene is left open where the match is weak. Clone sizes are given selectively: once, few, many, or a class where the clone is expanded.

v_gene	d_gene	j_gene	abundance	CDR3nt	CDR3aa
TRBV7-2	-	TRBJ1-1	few	TGTGCCAGCAGCTTAGGTTTAGCGAACACTGAAGCTTTCTTT	CASSLGLANTEAFF
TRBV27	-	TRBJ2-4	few	TGTGCCAGCAGTCAGGGGATGGCGGCCAAAAACATTCAGTACTTC	CASSQGMAAKNIQYF
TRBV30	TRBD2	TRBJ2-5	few	TGTGCCTGGAGTCCCGGGACTAAGGGGGAGACCCAGTACTTC	CAWSPGTKGETQYF
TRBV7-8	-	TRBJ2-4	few	TGTGCCAGCAGCTCAGTGACCAAAAACATTCAGTACTTC	CASSSVTKNIQYF
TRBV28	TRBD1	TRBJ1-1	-	TGTGCCAGCAGTCCCCTCGGGACAGGGATGAACACTGAAGCTTTCTTT	CASSPLGTGMNTEAFF
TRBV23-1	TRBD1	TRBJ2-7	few	TGCGCCAGCAGTCACCCCCGGGACAGGTTTTGTCGAGGTTACGAGCAGTACTTC	CASSHPRDRFCRGYEQYF
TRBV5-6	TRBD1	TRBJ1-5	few	TGTGCCAGCAGCTCCCAACAGGGGGCTTTTCAGCCCCAGCATTTT	CASSSQQGAFQPQHF
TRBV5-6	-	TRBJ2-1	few	TGTGCCAGCAGCACGGACACTCTCAATGAGCAGTTCTTC	CASSTDTLNEQFF
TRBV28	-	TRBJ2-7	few	TGTGCCAGCAGCTTGACACCACCCTACGAGCAGTACTTC	CASSLTPPYEQYF
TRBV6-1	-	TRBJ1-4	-	TGTGCCAGCAGTGAAGCAGGACAGTGGGAGGGAAAACTGTTTTTT	CASSEAGQWEGKLFF
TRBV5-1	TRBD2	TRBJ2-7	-	TGCGCCAGCAGCTTGGGGCTAGCGGGAGGTTCCTACGAGCAGTACTTC	CASSLGLAGGSYEQYF
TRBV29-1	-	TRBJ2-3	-	TGCAGCGTCGACAGGCTGGGCACAGATACGCAGTATTTT	CSVDRLGTDTQYF
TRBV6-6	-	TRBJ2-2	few	TGTGCCAGCATACACAGGGCTCAAAACACCGGGGAGCTGTTTTTT	CASIHRAQNTGELFF
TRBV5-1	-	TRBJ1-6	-	TGCGCCAGCAGCTTAGGACAGAAGAATTCACCCCTCCACTTT	CASSLGQKNSPLHF
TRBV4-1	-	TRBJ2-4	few	TGCGCCAGCAGCCAACTGGCTTTAGCCAAAAACATTCAGTACTTC	CASSQLALAKNIQYF
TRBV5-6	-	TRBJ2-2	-	TGTGCCAGCAGCTTGGTTCCAGGGGTCACCGGGGAGCTGTTTTTT	CASSLVPGVTGELFF
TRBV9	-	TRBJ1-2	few	TGTGCCAGCAGCGCCCGTGCGGGAGCTAACTATGGCTACACCTTC	CASSARAGANYGYTF
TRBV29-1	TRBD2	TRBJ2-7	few	TGCAGCGTTGACTCTGTAGCGGGAGGGCCGCAGTACTTC	CSVDSVAGGPQYF
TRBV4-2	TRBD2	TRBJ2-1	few	TGTGCCAGCAGCCAAGTAAGTCAGCGGGGATTATACAATGAGCAGTTCTTC	CASSQVSQRGLYNEQFF
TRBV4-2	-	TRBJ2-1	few	TGTGCCAGCAGCCTAGCCGCGGGGCGCGGGTCCTACAATGAGCAGTTCTTC	CASSLAAGRGSYNEQFF
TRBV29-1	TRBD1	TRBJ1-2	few	TGCAGCGCATTGGACAGGGGAGGGTATGGCTACACCTTC	CSALDRGGYGYTF
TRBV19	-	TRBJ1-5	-	TGTGCCAGTAGTAGGGGGCAAAGCAATCAGCCCCAGCATTTT	CASSRGQSNQPQHF
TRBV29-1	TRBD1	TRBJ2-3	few	TGCAGCGCCGTGGACAGGGGTAATACAGATACGCAGTATTTT	CSAVDRGNTDTQYF
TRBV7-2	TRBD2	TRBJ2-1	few	TGTGCCAGCAGCTTACCTGCGGGAGGGTACGTGCAGTTCTTC	CASSLPAGGYVQFF
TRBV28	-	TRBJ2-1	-	TGTGCCAGCAGTTTATACGGGGAGCAGTTCTTC	CASSLYGEQFF
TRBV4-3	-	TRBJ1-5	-	TGCGCCAGCAGCCAAGGACTTTTACAGCCCCAGCATTTT	CASSQGLLQPQHF
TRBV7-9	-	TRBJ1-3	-	TGTGCCAGCAGACCAACGGTTGGAAACACCATATATTTT	CASRPTVGNTIYF
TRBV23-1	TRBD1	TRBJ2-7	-	TGCGCCAGCAGTCAACCCTCCCGACAGGGTGGGTGCTACGAGCAGTACTTC	CASSQPSRQGGCYEQYF
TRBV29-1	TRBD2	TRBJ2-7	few	TGCAGCGTTCGGACTAGCGGGAGTTCTGCCCCCTACGAGCAGTACTTC	CSVRTSGSSAPYEQYF
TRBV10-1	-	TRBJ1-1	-	TGCGCCAGCAGTCCGGGGAACACTGAAGCTTTCTTT	CASSPGNTEAFF
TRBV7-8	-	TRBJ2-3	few	TGTGCCAGCAGCTGGGGGGACTTGCACACAGATACGCAGTATTTT	CASSWGDLHTDTQYF